This TCR beta chain emerged from a study of T cell repertoires in cytomegalovirus infection. Overall study findings and caveats: It was HLA-C-restricted CMV-specific TCR beta clonotypes that dominated the response ex vivo. CMV carriers having the relevant HLA were flagged by cumulative public TCR beta family frequency.

In TCRdb, the reads were re-called with MiXCR into one record per CDR3 protein. The sample yields some 920,000 distinct CDR3 sequences, roughly 30% seen once. The CDR3 totals 14 residues. With 1 base clipped from V and 6 bases from J, the junction kept 4 bases outside the gene matches. CDR1 SGHVT and CDR2 SQSDAQ come from the germline V gene. In the case of this clonotype: The antigen remains unidentified.

The specimen was cultured CD8+ T cells from PBMCs, collected from culture after CMV antigen stimulation. The clonotype was recovered from a human donor in good health (CMV status not recorded). Some clones in this sample may be carry-over from other donors' samples. The genes are TRBV7-4 and TRBJ2-3, with 7 bases fitting TRBD1. CDR3 in amino acids: CASSLVGTADTQYF. The CDR3 nucleotides are TGTGCCAGCAGCTTAGTAGGGACAGCGGATACGCAGTATTTT.